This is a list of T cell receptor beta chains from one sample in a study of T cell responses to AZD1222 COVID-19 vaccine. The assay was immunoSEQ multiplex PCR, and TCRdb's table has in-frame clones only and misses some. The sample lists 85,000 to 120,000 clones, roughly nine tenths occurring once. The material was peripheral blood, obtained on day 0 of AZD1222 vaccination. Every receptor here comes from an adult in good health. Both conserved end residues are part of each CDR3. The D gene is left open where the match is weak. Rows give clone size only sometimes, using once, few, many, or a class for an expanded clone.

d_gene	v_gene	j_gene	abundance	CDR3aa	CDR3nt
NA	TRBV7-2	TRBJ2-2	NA	CASSFYPGTGELFF	TGTGCCAGCAGCTTCTACCCGGGGACCGGGGAGCTGTTTTTT
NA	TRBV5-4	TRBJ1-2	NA	CASSPSQDYYSPDTF	TGTGCCAGCAGCCCAAGCCAGGACTACTATTCCCCGGACACCTTC
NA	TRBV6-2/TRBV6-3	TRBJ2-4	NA	CASSDSVEAKNIQYF	TGTGCCAGCAGTGATAGCGTGGAGGCCAAAAACATTCAGTACTTC
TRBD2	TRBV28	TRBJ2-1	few	CASSSQLAGWNEQFF	TGTGCCAGCAGCTCTCAACTAGCGGGATGGAATGAGCAGTTCTTC
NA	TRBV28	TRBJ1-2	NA	CASSFLRGGYTF	TGTGCCAGCAGTTTTCTTAGGGGTGGCTACACCTTC
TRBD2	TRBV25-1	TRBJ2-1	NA	CASSEQTSGSVSEQFF	TGTGCCAGCAGTGAACAGACTAGCGGGAGTGTCAGTGAGCAGTTCTTC
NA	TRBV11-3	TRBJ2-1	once	CASSFGAGEFEQFF	TGTGCCAGCAGCTTTGGGGCAGGGGAGTTTGAGCAGTTCTTC
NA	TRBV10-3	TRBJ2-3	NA	CAISESEGPQYF	TGTGCCATCAGTGAGTCGGAGGGCCCGCAGTATTTT
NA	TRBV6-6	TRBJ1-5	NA	CASRSGAGNQPQHF	TGTGCCAGCAGGTCTGGGGCGGGGAATCAGCCCCAGCATTTT
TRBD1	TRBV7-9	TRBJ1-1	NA	CASSTRTGGFTEAFF	TGTGCCAGCAGTACCAGGACAGGGGGTTTCACTGAAGCTTTCTTT
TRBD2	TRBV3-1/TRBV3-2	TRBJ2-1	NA	CASSPSGVNEQFF	TGTGCCAGCAGCCCTAGCGGGGTTAATGAGCAGTTCTTC
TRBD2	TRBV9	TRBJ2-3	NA	CASSRGGGFRTDTQYF	TGTGCCAGCAGCCGGGGCGGGGGATTTCGCACAGATACGCAGTATTTT
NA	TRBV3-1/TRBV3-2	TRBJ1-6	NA	CASSPPLGGSNSPLHF	TGTGCCAGCAGCCCGCCCTTGGGGGGTTCCAATTCACCCCTCCACTTT
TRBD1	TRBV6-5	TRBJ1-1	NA	CASSSRGQGVTEAFF	TGTGCCAGCAGTTCCCGAGGACAGGGGGTCACTGAAGCTTTCTTT
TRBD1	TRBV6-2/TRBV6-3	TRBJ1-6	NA	CASSQKTGGIQTSPLHF	TGTGCCAGCAGTCAAAAGACAGGGGGCATCCAAACTTCACCCCTCCACTTT
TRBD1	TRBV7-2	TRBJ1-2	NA	CASTQGAESDYGYTF	TGTGCCAGCACGCAGGGGGCTGAATCCGACTATGGCTACACCTTC
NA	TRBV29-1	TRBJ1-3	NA	CSVGITGNTIYF	TGCAGCGTTGGTATCACTGGAAACACCATATATTTT
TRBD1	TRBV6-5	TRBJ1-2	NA	CASSRTDGTGGGYTF	TGTGCCAGCAGTCGTACCGATGGAACAGGGGGAGGCTACACCTTC
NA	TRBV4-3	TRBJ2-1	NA	CASSQEELEGYNEQFF	TGCGCCAGCAGCCAAGAAGAACTAGAGGGGTACAATGAGCAGTTCTTC
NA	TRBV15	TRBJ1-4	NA	CATSRASLGGNPSEKLFF	TGTGCCACCAGCAGAGCCTCCCTTGGGGGGAACCCCTCTGAAAAACTGTTTTTT
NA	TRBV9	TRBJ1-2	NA	CASSVAPETHLGYTF	TGTGCCAGCAGCGTAGCCCCAGAAACCCATCTGGGCTACACCTTC
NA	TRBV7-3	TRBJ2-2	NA	CATRGGGANTGELFF	TGTGCCACCCGTGGGGGGGGCGCGAACACCGGGGAGCTGTTTTTT
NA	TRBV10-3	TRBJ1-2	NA	CAISEAGPSNYGYTF	TGTGCCATCAGTGAGGCAGGGCCCTCCAACTATGGCTACACCTTC
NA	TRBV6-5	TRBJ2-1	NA	CASRGYSGSYNEQFF	TGTGCCAGCAGGGGGTATAGCGGATCCTACAATGAGCAGTTCTTC
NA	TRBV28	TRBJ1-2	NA	CASNVRQGYTF	TGTGCCAGTAACGTAAGGCAGGGCTACACCTTC
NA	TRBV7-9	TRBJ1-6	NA	CASSWGGRHSPLHF	TGTGCCAGCAGCTGGGGGGGCCGTCATTCACCCCTCCACTTT
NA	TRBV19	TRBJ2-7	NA	CASSTTVTSYEQYF	TGTGCCAGTAGCACGACAGTGACCTCTTACGAGCAGTACTTC
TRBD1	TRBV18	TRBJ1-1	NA	CASSPRLQGMGTEAFF	TGTGCCAGCTCACCACGTCTACAGGGGATGGGAACTGAAGCTTTCTTT
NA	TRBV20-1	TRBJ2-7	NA	CSASGQKSGRTNEQYF	TGCAGTGCTAGTGGACAGAAAAGTGGGAGAACCAACGAGCAGTACTTC
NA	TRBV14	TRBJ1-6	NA	CASSQGSVYNSPLHF	TGTGCCAGCAGCCAAGGGTCAGTTTATAATTCACCCCTCCACTTT
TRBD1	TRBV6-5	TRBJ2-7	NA	CASSLDRITYEQYF	TGTGCCAGCAGTTTGGACAGGATCACCTACGAGCAGTACTTC
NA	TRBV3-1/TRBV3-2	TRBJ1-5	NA	CASSRTNSNQPQHF	TGTGCCAGCAGCCGGACAAATAGCAATCAGCCCCAGCATTTT
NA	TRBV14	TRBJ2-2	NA	CASSQVWATGELFF	TGTGCCAGCAGCCAAGTCTGGGCCACCGGGGAGCTGTTTTTT
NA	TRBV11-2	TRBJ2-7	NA	CASSLDQGRVYEQYF	TGTGCCAGCAGCTTAGATCAAGGCAGGGTCTACGAGCAGTACTTC
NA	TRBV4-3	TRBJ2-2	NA	CASSQGQRTGELFF	TGCGCCAGCAGCCAAGGACAGCGCACCGGGGAGCTGTTTTTT
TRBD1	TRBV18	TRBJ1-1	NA	CASSPVQGVGTEAFF	TGTGCCAGCTCACCAGTCCAGGGGGTGGGCACTGAAGCTTTCTTT
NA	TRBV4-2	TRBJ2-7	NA	CASSQEGLDFDEQYF	TGTGCCAGCAGCCAAGAGGGGCTAGATTTCGACGAGCAGTACTTC
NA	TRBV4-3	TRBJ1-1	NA	CASSRTTGFTEAFF	TGCGCCAGCAGCCGAACCACAGGGTTCACTGAAGCTTTCTTT